This TCR beta chain was observed in a study of metastatic and nonmetastatic thyroid tumors. Study information: Repertoires were compared across blood and tumor or nodule tissue from malignant and benign thyroid patients. Study-wide results and limits: Malignant thyroid tumors reportedly had TCR beta diversity that was significantly higher than in benign nodules, in blood and tumor.

No patient had received any treatment before thyroid surgery. The V and J ends lost 8 bases and 5 bases respectively, with 6 bases between them. Germline CDR1 is SEHNR and CDR2 is FQNEAQ (reference sequence). This CDR3 has 10 residues. This clone counts as medium-sized (0.01 to 0.1%). Its antigen remains unknown. How the authors handled the data: Variation in CDR3 across clinicopathological groups served as the basis for constructing a distant-metastasis classifier in papillary thyroid cancer. Using MiXCR, TCRdb reanalyzed the PCR reads. The V and J calls follow TCRdb's processing rather than the paper's. This sample has about 16,000 clones, with around 30% found just once.

Material for sequencing was tumor tissue. This TCR derives from a female donor with papillary thyroid cancer or a benign thyroid nodule (not recorded which). Some clones in this sample may be carry-over from other donors' samples. This chain connects TRBV7-9 to TRBJ1-1; unclear D gene. This CDR3 reads CASGGTEAFF. CDR3 DNA: TGTGCCAGCGGCGGGACTGAAGCTTTCTTT.